This T cell receptor (beta chain) was retrieved from a study of cytomegalovirus exposure and HLA in healthy donors. CDR1 and CDR2 from the germline V gene are SNHLY and FYNNEI. J gave up 2 bases and V 4 bases, and 4 bases lay outside the gene matches. CDR3 length: 17 amino acids. PCR employed 60 Vbeta and 13 Jbeta primers. The method was immunoSEQ multiplex PCR; TCRdb's version includes in-frame clones alone and lacks a portion of them. The table includes hundreds of thousands of clones, 70% detected once. The clonotype was recovered from a middle-aged man in good health and CMV-seropositive. This rearrangement joins TRBV2 to TRBJ2-3; TRBD2 matches 15 bases. The sample comprised PBMCs. CDR3 DNA sequence: TGTGCCAGCAGTGTGGGACTAGCGGGGGGATCCACAGATACGCAGTATTTT. Protein product: CASSVGLAGGSTDTQYF.